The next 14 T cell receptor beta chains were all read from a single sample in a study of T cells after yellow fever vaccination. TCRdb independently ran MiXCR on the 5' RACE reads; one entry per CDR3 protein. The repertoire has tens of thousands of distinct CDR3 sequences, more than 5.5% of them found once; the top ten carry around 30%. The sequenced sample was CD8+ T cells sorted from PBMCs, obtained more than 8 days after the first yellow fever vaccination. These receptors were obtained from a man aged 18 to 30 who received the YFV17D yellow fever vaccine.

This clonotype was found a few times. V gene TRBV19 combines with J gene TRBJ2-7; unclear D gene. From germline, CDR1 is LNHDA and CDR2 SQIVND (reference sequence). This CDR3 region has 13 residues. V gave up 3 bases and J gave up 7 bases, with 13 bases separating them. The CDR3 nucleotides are TGTGCCAGTAGTATTTCAAACCTTCGGGAGCAGTACTTC. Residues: CASSISNLREQYF. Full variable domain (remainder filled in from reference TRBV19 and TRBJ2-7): DGGITQSPKYLFRKEGQNVTLSCEQNLNHDAMYWYRQDPGQGLRLIYYSQIVNDFQKGDIAEGYSVSREKKESFPLTVTSAQKNPTAFYLCASSISNLREQYFGPGTRLTVT.

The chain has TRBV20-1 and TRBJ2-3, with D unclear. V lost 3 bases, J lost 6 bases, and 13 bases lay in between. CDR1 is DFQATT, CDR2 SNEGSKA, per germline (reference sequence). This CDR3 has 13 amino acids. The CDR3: CSARISKSDTQYF. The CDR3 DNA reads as TGCAGTGCTAGGATCAGCAAATCGGATACGCAGTATTTT.

CDR3 in amino acids: CASSYDRAYEQYF. The CDR3 nucleotides read TGTGCCAGCAGTTACGACAGAGCCTACGAGCAGTACTTC. The chain employs TRBV6-5 and TRBJ2-7; weak D call: TRBD1 (5 bases). Germline V gives CDR1 MNHEY, CDR2 SVGAGI. Trimming took 2 bases from V and 2 from J, leaving 7 bases between them. This CDR3 region has 13 residues.

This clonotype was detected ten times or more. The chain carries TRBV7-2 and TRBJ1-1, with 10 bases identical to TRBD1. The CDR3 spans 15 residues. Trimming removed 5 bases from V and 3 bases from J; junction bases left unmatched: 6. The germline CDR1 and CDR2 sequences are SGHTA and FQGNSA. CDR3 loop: CASSAWTGGDTEAFF. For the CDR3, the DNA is TGTGCCAGCAGCGCGTGGACAGGGGGAGACACTGAAGCTTTCTTT.

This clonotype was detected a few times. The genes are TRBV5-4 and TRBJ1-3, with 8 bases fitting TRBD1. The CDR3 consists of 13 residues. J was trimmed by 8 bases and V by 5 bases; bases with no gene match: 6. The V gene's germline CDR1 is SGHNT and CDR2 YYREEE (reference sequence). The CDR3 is CASSSGGIDTIYF. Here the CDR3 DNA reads TGTGCCAGCAGTTCAGGGGGCATCGACACCATATATTTT. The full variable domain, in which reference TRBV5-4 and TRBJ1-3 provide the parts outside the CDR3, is ETGVTQSPTHLIKTRGQQVTLRCSSQSGHNTVSWYQQALGQGPQFIFQYYREEENGRGNFPPRFSGLQFPNYSSELNVNALELDDSALYLCASSSGGIDTIYFGEGSWLTVV.

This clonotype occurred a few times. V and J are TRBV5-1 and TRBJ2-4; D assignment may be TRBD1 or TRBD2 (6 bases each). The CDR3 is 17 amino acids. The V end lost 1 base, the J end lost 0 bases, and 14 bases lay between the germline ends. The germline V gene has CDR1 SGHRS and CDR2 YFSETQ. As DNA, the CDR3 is TGCGCCAGCAGCTTGTATGGCGGGACACTAGCCAAAAACATTCAGTACTTC. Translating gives CASSLYGGTLAKNIQYF.

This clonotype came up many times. The CDR3 spells CAVNRGYEQYF. In DNA form, the CDR3 reads TGTGCCGTTAACAGGGGATACGAGCAGTACTTC. V usage is TRBV7-6 and J usage is TRBJ2-7; 7 bases match TRBD1. This CDR3 is 11 amino acids long. J was trimmed by 4 bases and V by 11 bases; bases with no gene match: 5. CDR1 SGHVS and CDR2 FNYEAQ come from the germline V gene.

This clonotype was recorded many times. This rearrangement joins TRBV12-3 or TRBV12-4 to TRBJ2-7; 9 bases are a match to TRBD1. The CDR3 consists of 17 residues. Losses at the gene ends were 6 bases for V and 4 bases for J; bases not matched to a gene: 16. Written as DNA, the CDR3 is TGTGCCAGCAGCTCGCCAGCTCCTGACAGGGGGGGATACGAGCAGTACGTC. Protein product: CASSSPAPDRGGYEQYV.

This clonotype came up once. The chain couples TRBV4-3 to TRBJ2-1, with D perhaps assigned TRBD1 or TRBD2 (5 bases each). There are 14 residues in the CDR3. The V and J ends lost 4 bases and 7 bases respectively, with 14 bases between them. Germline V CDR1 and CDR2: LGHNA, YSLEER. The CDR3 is CASSPGRTGNEQFF. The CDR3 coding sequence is TGCGCCAGCAGCCCAGGGCGGACGGGGAATGAGCAGTTCTTC.

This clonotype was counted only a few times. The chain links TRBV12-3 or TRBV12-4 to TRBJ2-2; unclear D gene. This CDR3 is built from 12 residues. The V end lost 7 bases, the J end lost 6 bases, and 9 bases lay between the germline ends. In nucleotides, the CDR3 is TGTGCCAGCACCGCGTGGGCCGGGGAGCTGTTTTTT. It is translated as CASTAWAGELFF.

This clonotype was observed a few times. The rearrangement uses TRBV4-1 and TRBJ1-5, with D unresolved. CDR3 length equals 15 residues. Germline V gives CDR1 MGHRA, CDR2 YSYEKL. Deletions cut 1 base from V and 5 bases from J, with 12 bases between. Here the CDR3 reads CASSQGFGRYQPQHF. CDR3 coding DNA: TGCGCCAGCAGCCAAGGATTTGGTAGATATCAGCCCCAGCATTTT.

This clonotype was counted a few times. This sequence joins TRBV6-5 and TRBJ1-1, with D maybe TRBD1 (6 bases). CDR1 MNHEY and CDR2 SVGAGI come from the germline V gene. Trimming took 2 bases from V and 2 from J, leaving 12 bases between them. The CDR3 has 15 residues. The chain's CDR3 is CASSYAETGNTEAFF. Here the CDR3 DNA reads TGTGCCAGCAGTTACGCTGAGACAGGTAACACTGAAGCTTTCTTT.

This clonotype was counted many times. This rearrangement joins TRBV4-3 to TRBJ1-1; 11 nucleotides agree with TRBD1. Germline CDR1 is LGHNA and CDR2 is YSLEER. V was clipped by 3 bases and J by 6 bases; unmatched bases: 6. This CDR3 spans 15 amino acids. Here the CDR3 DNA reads TGCGCCAGCAGCCATCGGACAGGGGGCGCGTCTGAAGCTTTCTTT. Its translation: CASSHRTGGASEAFF.

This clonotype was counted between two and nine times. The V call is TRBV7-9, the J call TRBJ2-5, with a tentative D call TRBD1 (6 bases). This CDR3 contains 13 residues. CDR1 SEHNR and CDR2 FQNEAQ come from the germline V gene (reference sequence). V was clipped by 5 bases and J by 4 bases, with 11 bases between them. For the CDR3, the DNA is TGTGCCAGCAGCCCATACAGGGTAGAGACCCAGTACTTC. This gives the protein CASSPYRVETQYF.